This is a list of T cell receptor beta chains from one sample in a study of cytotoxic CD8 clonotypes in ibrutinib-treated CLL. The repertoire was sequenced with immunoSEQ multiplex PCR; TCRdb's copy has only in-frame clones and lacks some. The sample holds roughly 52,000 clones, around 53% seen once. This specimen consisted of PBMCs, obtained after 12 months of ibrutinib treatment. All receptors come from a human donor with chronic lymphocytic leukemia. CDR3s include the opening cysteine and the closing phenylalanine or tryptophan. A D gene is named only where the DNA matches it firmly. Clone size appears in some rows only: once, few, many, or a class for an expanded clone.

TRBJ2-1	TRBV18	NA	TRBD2	CASSPPGREISSYNEQFF	TGTGCCAGCTCACCACCGGGGCGGGAGATAAGCTCCTACAATGAGCAGTTCTTC
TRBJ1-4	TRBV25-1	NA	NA	CASKTDATNEKLFF	TGTGCCAGCAAAACGGATGCAACTAATGAAAAACTGTTTTTT
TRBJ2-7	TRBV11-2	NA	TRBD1	CASSPGTGVEQYF	TGTGCCAGCTCCCCTGGGACAGGGGTCGAGCAGTACTTC
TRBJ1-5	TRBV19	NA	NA	CASRETAPGNQPQHF	TGTGCCAGTAGGGAGACAGCACCGGGCAATCAGCCCCAGCATTTT
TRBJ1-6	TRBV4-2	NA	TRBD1	CASSQLRGQGAYNSPLHF	TGTGCCAGCAGCCAGCTAAGAGGACAGGGGGCATATAATTCACCCCTCCACTTT
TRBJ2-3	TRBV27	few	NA	CASSSTDTQYF	TGTGCCAGCAGTTCCACAGATACGCAGTATTTT
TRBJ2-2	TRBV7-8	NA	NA	CASSLVGGPTNTGELFF	TGTGCCAGCAGCTTAGTCGGGGGACCAACGAACACCGGGGAGCTGTTTTTT
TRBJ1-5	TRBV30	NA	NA	CAWSGGGNQPQHF	TGTGCCTGGAGTGGAGGGGGGAATCAGCCCCAGCATTTT
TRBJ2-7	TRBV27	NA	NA	CASSSPGRSLEQYF	TGTGCCAGCAGTTCCCCCGGCCGATCGCTCGAGCAGTACTTC
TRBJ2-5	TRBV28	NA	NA	CASTTSGETQYF	TGTGCCAGCACGACGAGCGGAGAGACCCAGTACTTC
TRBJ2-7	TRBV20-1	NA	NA	CSPGAYEQYF	TGCAGTCCAGGGGCCTACGAGCAGTACTTC
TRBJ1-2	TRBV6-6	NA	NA	CASGNGYTF	TGTGCCAGCGGAAATGGCTACACCTTC
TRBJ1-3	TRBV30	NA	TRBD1	CACGTGAGNTIYF	TGTGCCTGCGGGACAGGTGCTGGAAACACCATATATTTT
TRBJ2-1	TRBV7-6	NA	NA	CASSQRHEQFF	TGTGCCAGCAGCCAAAGGCATGAGCAGTTCTTC
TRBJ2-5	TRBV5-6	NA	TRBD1	CASSSGTGTGGLYQYF	TGTGCCAGCAGCTCGGGAACCGGGACAGGGGGCCTATATCAGTACTTC
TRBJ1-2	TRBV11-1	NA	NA	CASSLGQAANYGYTF	TGTGCCAGCAGCTTAGGACAGGCGGCTAACTATGGCTACACCTTC
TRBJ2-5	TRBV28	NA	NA	CASSRARETQYF	TGTGCCAGCAGTCGAGCAAGGGAGACCCAGTACTTC
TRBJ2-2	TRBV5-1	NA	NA	CASSPGTANTGELFF	TGCGCCAGCAGCCCCGGGACCGCGAACACCGGGGAGCTGTTTTTT
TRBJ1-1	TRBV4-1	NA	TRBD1	CASSQGDRGMNTEAFF	TGCGCCAGCAGCCAAGGGGACAGGGGGATGAACACTGAAGCTTTCTTT
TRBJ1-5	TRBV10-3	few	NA	CAISESTLEASGPQHF	TGTGCCATCAGTGAGTCGACTCTCGAGGCGTCGGGGCCCCAGCATTTT
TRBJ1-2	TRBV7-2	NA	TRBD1	CASSSRQGHGYTF	TGTGCCAGCAGCTCCCGACAGGGGCATGGCTACACCTTC
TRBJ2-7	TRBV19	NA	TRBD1	CASTTGTGNSYEQYF	TGTGCCAGTACCACCGGGACAGGCAATTCCTACGAGCAGTACTTC
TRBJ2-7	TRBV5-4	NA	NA	CASRLDRGVDEQYF	TGTGCCAGCCGCTTGGACCGGGGCGTCGACGAGCAGTACTTC
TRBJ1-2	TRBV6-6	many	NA	CASSYSTWGNYGYTF	TGTGCCAGCAGTTACTCGACGTGGGGAAACTATGGCTACACCTTC
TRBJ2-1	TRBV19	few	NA	CASSIGVASSYNEQFF	TGTGCCAGTAGTATTGGGGTAGCATCCTCCTACAATGAGCAGTTCTTC
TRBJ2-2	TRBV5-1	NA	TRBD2	CASSSKTSGTTGELFF	TGCGCCAGCAGCTCTAAGACTAGCGGAACCACCGGGGAGCTGTTTTTT
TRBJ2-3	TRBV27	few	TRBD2	CASRLRGRGGTDTQYF	TGTGCCAGCAGGCTGCGCGGGAGAGGGGGCACAGATACGCAGTATTTT
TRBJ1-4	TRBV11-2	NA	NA	CASSYRQGSTNEKLFF	TGTGCCAGCAGCTACCGACAAGGGTCAACTAATGAAAAACTGTTTTTT
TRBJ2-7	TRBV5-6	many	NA	CASSSAQSYEQYF	TGTGCCAGCAGCTCCGCCCAATCTTACGAGCAGTACTTC
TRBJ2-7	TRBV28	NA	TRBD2	CASSPRRGVPVEQYF	TGTGCCAGCAGCCCCCGGCGGGGGGTCCCCGTGGAGCAGTACTTC
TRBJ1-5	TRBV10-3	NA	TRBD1	CARGTGDSNQPQHF	TGTGCCAGGGGGACAGGGGACAGCAATCAGCCCCAGCATTTT
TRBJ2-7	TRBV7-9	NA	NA	CASSRSVDLILDEQYF	TGTGCCAGCAGCCGTTCTGTGGACTTGATATTGGACGAGCAGTACTTC
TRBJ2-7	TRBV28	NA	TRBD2	CASSFPSSGSHEQYF	TGTGCCAGCAGTTTCCCGTCTAGCGGGAGCCACGAGCAGTACTTC
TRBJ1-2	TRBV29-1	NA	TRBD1	CSVEDLQGQGANYGYTF	TGCAGCGTTGAAGATCTTCAGGGACAGGGTGCGAACTATGGCTACACCTTC
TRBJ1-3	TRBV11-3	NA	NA	CASSPESGNTIYF	TGTGCCAGCAGCCCAGAGTCTGGAAACACCATATATTTT
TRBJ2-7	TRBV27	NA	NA	CASSRPGKGEQYF	TGTGCCAGCAGCCGTCCGGGGAAAGGCGAGCAGTACTTC
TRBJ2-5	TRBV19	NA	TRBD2	CASSTRGSFQETQYF	TGTGCCAGTAGTACCCGCGGGAGCTTCCAAGAGACCCAGTACTTC
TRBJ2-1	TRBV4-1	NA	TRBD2	CASSLTSGTGLGQFF	TGCGCCAGCAGCCTAACTAGCGGTACAGGTTTGGGGCAGTTCTTC
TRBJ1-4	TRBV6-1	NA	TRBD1	CASQGGYGEKLFF	TGTGCCAGCCAGGGGGGATATGGGGAAAAACTGTTTTTT
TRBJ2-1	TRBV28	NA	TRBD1	CASTPAGTVLYNEQFF	TGTGCCAGCACTCCTGCTGGGACAGTGTTATACAATGAGCAGTTCTTC
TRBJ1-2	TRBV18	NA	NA	CASSPGQQGDGYTF	TGTGCCAGCTCACCCGGGCAGCAGGGAGATGGCTACACCTTC
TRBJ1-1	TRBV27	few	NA	CASSLVGPMNTEAFF	TGTGCCAGCAGTTTAGTGGGGCCCATGAACACTGAAGCTTTCTTT
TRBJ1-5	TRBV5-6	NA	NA	CASSFINQPQHF	TGTGCCAGCAGCTTCATTAATCAGCCCCAGCATTTT
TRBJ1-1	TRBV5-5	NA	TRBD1	CASSLTLGTAGTEAFF	TGTGCCAGCAGCTTGACCCTCGGGACAGCGGGCACTGAAGCTTTCTTT
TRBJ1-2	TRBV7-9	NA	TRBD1	CASREQQGTGETDGYTF	TGTGCCAGCAGGGAACAGCAGGGGACAGGGGAGACAGATGGCTACACCTTC
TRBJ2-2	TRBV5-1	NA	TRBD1	CASTGTGLDGELFF	TGCGCCAGTACCGGGACAGGGCTTGACGGGGAGCTGTTTTTT
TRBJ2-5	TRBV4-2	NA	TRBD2	CASSQGIAGGRETQYF	TGTGCCAGCAGCCAAGGAATAGCGGGAGGCCGGGAGACCCAGTACTTC
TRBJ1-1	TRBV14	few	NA	CASSLQPNTEAFF	TGTGCCAGCAGTCTCCAACCGAACACTGAAGCTTTCTTT
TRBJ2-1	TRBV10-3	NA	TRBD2	CAISEPRTSGPHRGYNEQFF	TGTGCCATCAGTGAGCCTAGGACTAGCGGCCCTCATAGGGGCTACAATGAGCAGTTCTTC
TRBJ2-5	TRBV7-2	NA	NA	CASSLRVLARETQYF	TGTGCCAGCAGCCTAAGAGTTTTAGCCCGAGAGACCCAGTACTTC